Presented here are 16 T cell receptor beta chains from one specimen sequenced in a study of shared clonotypes between healthy human individuals. Method: immunoSEQ multiplex PCR; TCRdb's copy keeps in-frame clones and lacks some. The sample carries more than 2,000,000 clones, 80% to 95% recorded once. The specimen sequenced was naive CD4+ T cells from PBMCs. Subset noted: CD45RA+ positively selected. Source of these receptors: a man younger than 30 in good health. Some clones in this sample may be carry-over from other donors' samples.

V gene TRBV5-6 combines with J gene TRBJ1-3; D remains unclear. The V end was cut by 2 bases, the J end by 0 bases, with 6 bases between. Per germline, CDR1 SGHDT and CDR2 YYEEEE. This CDR3 region has 14 residues. CDR3 loop: CASSFYSSGNTIYF. For the CDR3, the DNA is TGTGCCAGCAGCTTTTATTCCTCTGGAAACACCATATATTTT.

V usage is TRBV9 and J usage is TRBJ2-1; TRBD2 matches 14 bases. V gave up 4 bases and J gave up 13 bases; unmatched junction bases: 10. The CDR3 spans 15 residues. The germline V gene has CDR1 SGDLS and CDR2 YYNGEE. The CDR3 DNA sequence: TGTGCCAGCAGCCCTGGGACTAGCGGGAGTTTCCGCCAGTTCTTC. This codes for CASSPGTSGSFRQFF.

CDR3 in amino acids: CASSTDSPEQYF. The CDR3 DNA reads TGTGCCAGCAGTACCGACTCCCCCGAGCAGTACTTC. The chain is built from TRBV28 and TRBJ2-7; D remains ambiguous. CDR3 size: 12 residues. Germline V gene data show CDR1 as MDHEN and CDR2 as SYDVKM. V shed 5 bases and J shed 6 bases, with 11 bases lying between them.

V usage is TRBV9 and J usage is TRBJ2-1; a weak D match, TRBD2 (5 bases). The CDR3 consists of 15 residues. The ends were cut back, 7 bases at V and 0 bases at J, with 14 bases in the middle. Germline V gene sequence: CDR1 SGDLS, CDR2 YYNGEE. CDR3: CASGMVGSSYNEQFF. CDR3 DNA sequence: TGTGCCAGCGGGATGGTGGGGAGCTCCTACAATGAGCAGTTCTTC.

CDR3 nucleotide sequence: TGTGCCAGCAGCTGGAGGGGACTAGCGGGAGGTCCGCAGTACTTC. Protein product: CASSWRGLAGGPQYF. The chain links TRBV7-2 to TRBJ2-7, with TRBD2 identical over 15 bases. In germline, CDR1 is SGHTA, CDR2 FQGNSA. The CDR3 length is 15 residues. V was pared by 4 bases and J by 9 bases, with 7 bases of the junction left unmatched.

The chain has TRBV11-2 and TRBJ1-1; no clear D. Per the germline V gene, CDR1 is SGHAT and CDR2 is FQNNGV. This CDR3 is 12 amino acids long. V was trimmed by 1 base and J by 8 bases, leaving 8 bases between them. Written as DNA, the CDR3 is TGTGCCAGCAGCTTAGTTCTGGCGGAAGCTTTCTTT. As protein: CASSLVLAEAFF.

As regards this clone: The sample holds other DNA sequences that translate to the same CDR3. The genes are TRBV6-6 and TRBJ2-7; a weak D match, TRBD1 (5 bases). CDR1 is MNHNY, CDR2 SVGAGI, per germline (reference sequence). The V and J ends lost 5 bases and 0 bases respectively, with 11 bases between them. The CDR3 has 14 residues. The CDR3 DNA follows: TGTGCCAGCAGTCATAGACAGTCCTCCTACGAGCAGTACTTC. Encoded protein: CASSHRQSSYEQYF.

This chain links TRBV28 with TRBJ1-2, with unresolved D. The germline V gene has CDR1 MDHEN and CDR2 SYDVKM. V gave up 2 bases and J gave up 6 bases, with 13 bases separating them. The CDR3 length is 14 residues. The CDR3 loop is CASSLPAGGNGYTF. The CDR3 nucleotides read TGTGCCAGCAGTTTACCTGCAGGAGGGAATGGCTACACCTTC.

This chain joins TRBV28 and TRBJ2-3; D perhaps matches TRBD2 (6 bases). Trimming took 7 bases from V and 0 from J, leaving 11 bases between them. Germline CDR1 reads MDHEN; CDR2 reads SYDVKM. CDR3 size: 14 residues. DNA for the CDR3: TGTGCCAGCACGACGGGAGAGAGCACAGATACGCAGTATTTT. Protein sequence: CASTTGESTDTQYF.

This chain joins TRBV5-1 and TRBJ2-5; D may be TRBD2 (5 bases). CDR3 length: 15 amino acids. CDR1 is SGHRS and CDR2 is YFSETQ in the germline V gene. The ends were cut back, 0 bases at V and 5 bases at J, with 14 bases in the middle. The CDR3 DNA sequence: TGCGCCAGCAGCTTGGGGCAGGCGGGTATGGAGACCCAGTACTTC. Its protein is CASSLGQAGMETQYF.

The rearrangement uses TRBV7-3 and TRBJ2-3; D not resolved. Germline-derived CDR1 and CDR2 are SGHTA and FQGTGA. V was trimmed by 3 bases and J by 5 bases, leaving 12 bases between them. This CDR3 contains 14 residues. CDR3 bases: TGTGCCAGCAGCTTGCAACAGTCAGGAGATACGCAGTATTTT. Protein product: CASSLQQSGDTQYF.

V gene TRBV5-1 combines with J gene TRBJ1-3; perhaps TRBD1 as D (5 bases). This CDR3 has 13 amino acids. CDR1 and CDR2 from the germline V gene are SGHRS and YFSETQ. V was trimmed by 4 bases and J by 2 bases, leaving 7 bases between them. The CDR3 DNA is TGCGCCAGCAGCCCGGACACTGGAAACACCATATATTTT. Translated, it gives CASSPDTGNTIYF.

V is TRBV6-5 and J is TRBJ1-1; 7 nucleotides match TRBD1. V gave up 8 bases and J gave up 9 bases; unmatched junction bases: 6. The CDR3 length is 11 residues. Germline V gene lookup returns CDR1 MNHEY and CDR2 SVGAGI. The CDR3 region has the DNA TGTGCCAGCTCTACAGGGGCCCAAGCTTTCTTT. This gives the protein CASSTGAQAFF.

The chain uses TRBV19 and TRBJ2-7, with D unresolved. Per germline, CDR1 LNHDA and CDR2 SQIVND (reference sequence). This CDR3 is 13 amino acids long. The V gene lost 0 bases and the J gene lost 7 bases, with 10 bases spanning the gap. The CDR3 sequence is CASSIEPTLEQYF. DNA of the CDR3: TGTGCCAGTAGTATAGAGCCTACCCTAGAGCAGTACTTC.

The chain is built from TRBV6-1 and TRBJ2-2, with no clear D. CDR3 length equals 14 residues. Germline loops: CDR1 MNHNS, CDR2 SASEGT. Trimming removed 4 bases at V and 5 bases at J, with 11 bases between. The CDR3 sequence is CASSAVESTGELFF. CDR3 nucleotides: TGTGCCAGCAGTGCAGTGGAATCGACCGGGGAGCTGTTTTTT.

Notes on this clone: The sample contains more than one DNA sequence encoding this CDR3. CDR3 DNA sequence: TGTGCCAGCAGTTTGGTGGCGGGGAATCAGCCCCAGCATTTT. It is translated as CASSLVAGNQPQHF. The chain carries TRBV28 and TRBJ1-5; D not resolved. V lost 3 bases and J 4 bases, leaving 10 bases between the germline ends. The CDR3 is 14 residues long. Germline V gene data show CDR1 as MDHEN and CDR2 as SYDVKM. Based on the CDR3 plus reference TRBV28 and TRBJ1-5, the full variable domain is DVKVTQSSRYLVKRTGEKVFLECVQDMDHENMFWYRQDPGLGLRLIYFSYDVKMKEKGDIPEGYSVSREKKERFSLILESASTNQTSMYLCASSLVAGNQPQHFGDGTRLSIL.